The TCR beta chain under discussion was sequenced for a study of blood T cell repertoires in COVID-19. Overall study: The cDNA or gDNA used as material had been derived from T cells, B-cell-depleted T cells, or PBMCs.

The CDR3 contains 16 residues. Germline lookup yields CDR1 SEHNR and CDR2 FQNEAQ (reference sequence). V dropped 5 bases and J dropped 3 bases, with 20 bases sitting between them. Sequencing was performed with immunoSEQ multiplex PCR; in TCRdb, only in-frame clones are kept and a portion is missing. The table lists some 100,000 clones, less than 95% of them singletons. Material for sequencing was peripheral blood. J is TRBJ2-7 and V is TRBV7-9; TRBD2 might be the D (7 bases). The sequence was obtained from a man aged 45-65 years with acute or convalescent COVID-19. The CDR3 DNA reads TGTGCCAGCAGCCCCGCTCGGGGGGCAGCCTTCTACGAGCAGTACTTC. Translated: CASSPARGAAFYEQYF.